This T cell receptor beta chain stems from a study of T cell changes during pregnancy in multiple sclerosis. The CDR3 has 12 amino acids. Trimming stripped 6 bases from V and 2 bases from J, with 8 bases between. Germline V gene sequence: CDR1 SGDLS, CDR2 YYNGEE. Here immunoSEQ multiplex PCR was the method, and the copy in TCRdb shows in-frame clones only, minus some. The sample consists of tens of thousands of clones, 96% of them appearing once. The starting material was CD8+ T cells from peripheral blood mononuclear cells, obtained after pregnancy. The clonotype originates from a female donor with multiple sclerosis, enrolled in a pregnancy study. The chain uses TRBV9 and TRBJ1-2, with D unclear. CDR3 bases: TGTGCCAGCACCCAACAGAACTATGGCTACACCTTC. It encodes CASTQQNYGYTF.